This T cell receptor beta chain was sequenced during a study of regulatory T cells in long-lasting Graves disease. General study results and limits: For persistent Graves' patients, TCR diversity was lower than for newly diagnosed ones. Persistent patients shared 2,500 to 3,000 public clonotypes among themselves. Newly diagnosed patients shared fewer, at nearly 1,000.

Germline V gene sequence: CDR1 DFQATT, CDR2 SNEGSKA (reference sequence). This CDR3 is built from 16 residues. Trimming cost V 1 base and J 0 bases; bases outside gene matches: 5. Building of the TCR beta libraries involved iRepertoire HTBI primers and Arm-PCR of CDR3 regions. TCRdb itself ran the multiplex PCR reads through MiXCR, one entry per CDR3 protein. The sample consists of around 360,000 distinct CDR3 sequences, 15% to 20% of them appearing once. Time point: newly diagnosed GD, antithyroid drugs for less than 3 months. There was RNA extracted from PBMCs, and the TCR library was made from it. Many counts were recorded for this clonotype. Its antigen is unidentified. These data are also associated with another study on T cells in Graves' hyperthyroidism and ophthalmopathy.

This chain links TRBV20-1 with TRBJ2-7; 11 bases are a match to TRBD2. The sequenced sample was peripheral blood mononuclear cells (PBMCs), obtained at new diagnosis, from a patient treated with antithyroid drugs. The sequence derives from a young woman with Graves disease. The CDR3: CSARGASGGSSYEQYF. The CDR3, as DNA: TGCAGTGCTAGAGGGGCTAGCGGGGGGAGCTCCTACGAGCAGTACTTC.